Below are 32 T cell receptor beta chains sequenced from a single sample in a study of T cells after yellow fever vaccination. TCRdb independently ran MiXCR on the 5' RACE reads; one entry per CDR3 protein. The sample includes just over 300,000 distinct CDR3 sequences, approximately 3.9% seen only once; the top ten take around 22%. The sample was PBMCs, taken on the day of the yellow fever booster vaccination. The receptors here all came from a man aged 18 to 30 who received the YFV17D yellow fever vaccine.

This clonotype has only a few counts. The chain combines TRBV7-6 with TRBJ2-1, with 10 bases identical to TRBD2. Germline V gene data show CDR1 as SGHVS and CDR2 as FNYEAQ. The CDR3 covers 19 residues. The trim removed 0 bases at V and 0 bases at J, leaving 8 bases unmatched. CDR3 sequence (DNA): TGTGCCAGCAGCTTAGCGCCTAGCGGGGGTCTTAGCTCCTACAATGAGCAGTTCTTC. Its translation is CASSLAPSGGLSSYNEQFF. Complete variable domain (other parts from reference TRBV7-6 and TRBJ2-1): GAGVSQSPRYKVTKRGQDVALRCDPISGHVSLYWYRQALGQGPEFLTYFNYEAQQDKSGLPNDRFSAERPEGSISTLTIQRTEQRDSAMYRCASSLAPSGGLSSYNEQFFGPGTRLTVL.

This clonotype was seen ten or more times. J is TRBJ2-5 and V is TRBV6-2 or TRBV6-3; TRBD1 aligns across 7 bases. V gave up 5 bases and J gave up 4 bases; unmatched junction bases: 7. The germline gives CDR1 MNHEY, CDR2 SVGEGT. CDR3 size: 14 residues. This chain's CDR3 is CASSLQGRGETQYF. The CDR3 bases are TGTGCCAGCAGTCTACAGGGGCGAGGAGAGACCCAGTACTTC.

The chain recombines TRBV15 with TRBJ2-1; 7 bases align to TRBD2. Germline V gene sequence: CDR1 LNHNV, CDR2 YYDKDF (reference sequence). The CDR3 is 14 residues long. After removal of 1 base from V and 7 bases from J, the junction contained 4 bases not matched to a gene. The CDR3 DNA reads TGTGCCACCAGCAGAGGGGGGGGGGATAATGAGCAGTTCTTC. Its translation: CATSRGGGDNEQFF.

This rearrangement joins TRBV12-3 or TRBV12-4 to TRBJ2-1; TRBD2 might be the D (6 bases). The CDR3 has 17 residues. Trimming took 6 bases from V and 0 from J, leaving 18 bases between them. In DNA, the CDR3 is TGTGCCAGCAGCCCCTCCCGGAGGGAAAGCTCCTACAATGAGCAGTTCTTC. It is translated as CASSPSRRESSYNEQFF.

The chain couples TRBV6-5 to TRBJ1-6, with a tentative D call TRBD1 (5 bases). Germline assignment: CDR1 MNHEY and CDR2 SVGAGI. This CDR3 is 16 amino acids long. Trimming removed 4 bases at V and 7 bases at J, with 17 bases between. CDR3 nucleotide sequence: TGTGCCAGCAGTTCAGGGACCGGGTACCAAAATTCACCCCTCCACTTT. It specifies CASSSGTGYQNSPLHF.

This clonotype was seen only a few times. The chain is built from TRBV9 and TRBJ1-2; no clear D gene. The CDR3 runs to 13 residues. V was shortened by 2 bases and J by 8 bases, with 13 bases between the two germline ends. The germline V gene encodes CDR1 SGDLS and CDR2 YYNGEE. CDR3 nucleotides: TGTGCCAGCAGCGTTGGGCCCCTGGGGGGCTACACCTTC. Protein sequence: CASSVGPLGGYTF.

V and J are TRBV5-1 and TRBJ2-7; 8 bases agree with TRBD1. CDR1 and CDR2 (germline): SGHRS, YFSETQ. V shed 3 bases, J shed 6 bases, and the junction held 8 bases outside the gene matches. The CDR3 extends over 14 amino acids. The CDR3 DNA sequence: TGCGCCAGCAGCTGGGGGACAGGACAGGGCGAGCAGTACGTC. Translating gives CASSWGTGQGEQYV.

The CDR3 DNA sequence: TGCGCCAGCAGCCAGGACCCTCCCGTCGCGGGGAACACAGATACGCAGTATTTT. Translated, it gives CASSQDPPVAGNTDTQYF. The chain employs TRBV4-3 and TRBJ2-3, with D possibly being TRBD2 (6 bases). The germline V and J ends were trimmed by 3 bases and 2 bases, with 21 bases remaining between them. This CDR3 comprises 18 residues. Germline CDR1 reads LGHNA; CDR2 reads YSLEER.

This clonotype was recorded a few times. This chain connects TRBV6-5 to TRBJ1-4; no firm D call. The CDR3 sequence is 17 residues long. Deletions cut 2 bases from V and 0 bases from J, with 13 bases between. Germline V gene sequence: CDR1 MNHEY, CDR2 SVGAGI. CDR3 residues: CASSYSAGSATNEKLFF. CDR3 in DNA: TGTGCCAGCAGTTACAGTGCCGGGTCCGCAACTAATGAAAAACTGTTTTTT.

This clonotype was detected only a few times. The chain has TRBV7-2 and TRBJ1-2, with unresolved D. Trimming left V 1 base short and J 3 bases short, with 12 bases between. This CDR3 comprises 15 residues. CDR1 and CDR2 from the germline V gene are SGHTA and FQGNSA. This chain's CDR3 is CASSLVAAGDYGYTF. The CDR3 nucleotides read TGTGCCAGCAGCTTAGTTGCGGCCGGGGACTATGGCTACACCTTC.

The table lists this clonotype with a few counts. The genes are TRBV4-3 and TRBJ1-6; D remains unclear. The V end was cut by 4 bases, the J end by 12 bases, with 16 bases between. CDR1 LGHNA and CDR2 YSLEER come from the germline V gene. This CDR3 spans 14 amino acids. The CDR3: CASSRTYSFIPLHF. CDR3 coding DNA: TGCGCCAGCAGCCGGACTTATTCCTTCATACCCCTCCACTTT.

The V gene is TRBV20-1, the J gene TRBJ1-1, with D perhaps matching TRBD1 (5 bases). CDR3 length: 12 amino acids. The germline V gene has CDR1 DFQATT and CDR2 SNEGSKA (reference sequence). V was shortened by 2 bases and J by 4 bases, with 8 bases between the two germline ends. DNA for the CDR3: TGCAGTGCTAGACCCCAGGGCACTGAAGCTTTCTTT. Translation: CSARPQGTEAFF.

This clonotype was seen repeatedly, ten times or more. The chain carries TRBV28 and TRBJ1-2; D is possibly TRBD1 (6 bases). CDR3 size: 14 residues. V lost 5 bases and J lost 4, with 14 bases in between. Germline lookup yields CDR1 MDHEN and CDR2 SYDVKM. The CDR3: CASSLTQGSYGYTF. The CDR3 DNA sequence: TGTGCCAGCAGTCTAACACAGGGTAGCTATGGCTACACCTTC.

CDR3 sequence (DNA): TGTGCCAGCAGAACAGCGGGGGTTGGAGAAACGCAGTATTTT. Translated: CASRTAGVGETQYF. The V gene is TRBV12-3 or TRBV12-4, the J gene TRBJ2-3, with 8 bases lining up with TRBD2. V shed 6 bases and J 9 bases; nucleotides not matched to a gene: 11. The CDR3 contains 14 residues.

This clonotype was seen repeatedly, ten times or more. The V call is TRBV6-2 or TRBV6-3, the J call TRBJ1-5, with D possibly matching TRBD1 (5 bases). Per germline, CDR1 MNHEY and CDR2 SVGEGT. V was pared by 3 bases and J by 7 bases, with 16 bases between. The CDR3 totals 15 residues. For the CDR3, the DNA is TGTGCCAGCAGTTATGGGCAGGTGGGGGTCCAGCCCCAGCATTTT. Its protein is CASSYGQVGVQPQHF.

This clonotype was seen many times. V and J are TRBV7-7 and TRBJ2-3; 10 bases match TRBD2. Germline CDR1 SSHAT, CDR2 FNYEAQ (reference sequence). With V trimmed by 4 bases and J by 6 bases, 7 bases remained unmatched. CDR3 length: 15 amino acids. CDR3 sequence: CASSYLAGGFDTQYF. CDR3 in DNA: TGTGCCAGCAGCTATTTAGCGGGGGGATTCGATACGCAGTATTTT.

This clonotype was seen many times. This chain's CDR3 is CASSPTTTSTDTQYF. The CDR3 nucleotides read TGTGCCAGCTCACCAACGACAACCAGCACAGATACGCAGTATTTT. This sequence joins TRBV18 and TRBJ2-3; D unclear. The CDR3 sequence is 15 residues long. Germline lookup yields CDR1 KGHSH and CDR2 LQKENI. The V and J ends lost 2 bases and 0 bases respectively, with 9 bases between them.

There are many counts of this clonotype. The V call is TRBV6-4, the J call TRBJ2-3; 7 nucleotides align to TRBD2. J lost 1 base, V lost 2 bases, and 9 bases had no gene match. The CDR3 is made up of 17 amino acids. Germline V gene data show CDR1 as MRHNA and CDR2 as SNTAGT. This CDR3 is CASSDPRGAGRTDTQYF. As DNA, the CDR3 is TGTGCCAGCAGTGACCCCCGGGGAGCGGGGCGCACAGATACGCAGTATTTT.

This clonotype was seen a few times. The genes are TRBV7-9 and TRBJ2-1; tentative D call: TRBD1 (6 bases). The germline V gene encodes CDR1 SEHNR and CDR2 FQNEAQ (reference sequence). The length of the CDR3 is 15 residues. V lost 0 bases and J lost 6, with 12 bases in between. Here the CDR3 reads CASSLAGTSPNEQFF. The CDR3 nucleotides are TGTGCCAGCAGCTTAGCCGGGACATCCCCCAATGAGCAGTTCTTC.

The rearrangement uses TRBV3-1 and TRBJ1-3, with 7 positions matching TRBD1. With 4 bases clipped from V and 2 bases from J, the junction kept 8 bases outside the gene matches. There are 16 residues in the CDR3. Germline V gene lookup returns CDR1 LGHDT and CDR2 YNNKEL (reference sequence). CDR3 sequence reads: CASSLLHDRAGNTIYF. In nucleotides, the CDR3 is TGTGCCAGCAGCCTCCTCCACGACAGGGCTGGAAACACCATATATTTT.

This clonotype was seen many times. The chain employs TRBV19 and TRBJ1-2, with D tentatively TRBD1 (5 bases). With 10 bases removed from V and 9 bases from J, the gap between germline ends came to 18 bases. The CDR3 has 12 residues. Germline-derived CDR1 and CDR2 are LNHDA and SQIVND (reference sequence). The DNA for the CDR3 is TGTGCCACCAACCGGGACGGCGGTCGCTACACCTTC. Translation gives CATNRDGGRYTF.

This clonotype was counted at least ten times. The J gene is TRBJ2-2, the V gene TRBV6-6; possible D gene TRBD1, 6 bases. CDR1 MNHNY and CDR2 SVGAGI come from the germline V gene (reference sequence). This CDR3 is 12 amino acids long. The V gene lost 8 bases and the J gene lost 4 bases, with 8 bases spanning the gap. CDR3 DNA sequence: TGTGCCAGCGACAGGTCCACCGGGGAGCTGTTTTTT. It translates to CASDRSTGELFF.

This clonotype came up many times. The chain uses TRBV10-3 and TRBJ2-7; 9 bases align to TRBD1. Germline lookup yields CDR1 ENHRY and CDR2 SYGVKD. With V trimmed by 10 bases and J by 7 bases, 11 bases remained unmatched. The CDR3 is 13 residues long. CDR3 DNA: TGTGCCACAGGAAAACAGGGGGCTGGGGAGCAGTACGTC. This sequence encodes CATGKQGAGEQYV.

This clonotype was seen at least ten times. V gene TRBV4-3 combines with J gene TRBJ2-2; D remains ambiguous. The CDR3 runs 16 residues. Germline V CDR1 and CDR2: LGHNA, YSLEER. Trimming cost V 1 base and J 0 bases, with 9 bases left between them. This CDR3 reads CASSQGADANTGELFF. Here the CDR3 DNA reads TGCGCCAGCAGCCAAGGTGCGGACGCGAACACCGGGGAGCTGTTTTTT.

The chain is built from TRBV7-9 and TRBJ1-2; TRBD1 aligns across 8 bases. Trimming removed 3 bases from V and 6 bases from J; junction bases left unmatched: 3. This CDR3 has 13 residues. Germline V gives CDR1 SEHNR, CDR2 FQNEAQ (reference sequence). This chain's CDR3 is CASSFPGGDGYTF. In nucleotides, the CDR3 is TGTGCCAGCAGCTTTCCAGGGGGCGATGGCTACACCTTC.

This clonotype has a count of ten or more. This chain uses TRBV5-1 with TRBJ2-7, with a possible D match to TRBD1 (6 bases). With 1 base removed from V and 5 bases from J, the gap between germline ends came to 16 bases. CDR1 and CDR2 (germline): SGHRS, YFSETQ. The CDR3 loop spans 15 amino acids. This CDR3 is CASSLRWGQSDEQYF. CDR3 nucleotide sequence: TGCGCCAGCAGCTTGAGATGGGGACAATCAGACGAGCAGTACTTC. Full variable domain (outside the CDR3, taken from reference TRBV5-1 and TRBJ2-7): KAGVTQTPRYLIKTRGQQVTLSCSPISGHRSVSWYQQTPGQGLQFLFEYFSETQRNKGNFPGRFSGRQFSNSRSEMNVSTLELGDSALYLCASSLRWGQSDEQYFGPGTRLTVT.

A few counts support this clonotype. The CDR3 region is CASRTTGGGYTF. Written as DNA, the CDR3 is TGTGCCAGCAGAACGACAGGGGGTGGCTACACCTTC. The chain employs TRBV12-3 or TRBV12-4 and TRBJ1-2, with 9 bases identical to TRBD1. The CDR3 runs 12 residues. V dropped 6 bases and J dropped 7; count of bases not matched to a gene: 3.

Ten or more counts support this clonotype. The CDR3: CASSRTPISYNEQFF. DNA for the CDR3: TGTGCCAGCAGTCGGACTCCCATCTCCTACAATGAGCAGTTCTTC. The J gene is TRBJ2-1, the V gene TRBV6-2 or TRBV6-3; D might be TRBD2 (5 bases). In germline, CDR1 is MNHEY, CDR2 SVGEGT. This CDR3 has 15 residues. Trimming left V 5 bases short and J 0 bases short, with 11 bases between.

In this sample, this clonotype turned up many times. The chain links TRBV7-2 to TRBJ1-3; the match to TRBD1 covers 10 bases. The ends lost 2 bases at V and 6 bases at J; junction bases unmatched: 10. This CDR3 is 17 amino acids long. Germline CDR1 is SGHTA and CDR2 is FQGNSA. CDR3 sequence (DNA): TGTGCCAGCAGCTTACGTTCGTGGGACAGGGGTGAAAACACCATATATTTT. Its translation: CASSLRSWDRGENTIYF.

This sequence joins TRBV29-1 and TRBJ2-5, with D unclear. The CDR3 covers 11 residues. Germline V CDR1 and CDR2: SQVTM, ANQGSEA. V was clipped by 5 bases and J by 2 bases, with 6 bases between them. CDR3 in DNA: TGCAGCGTTCTGGGTCAAGAGACCCAGTACTTC. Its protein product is CSVLGQETQYF.

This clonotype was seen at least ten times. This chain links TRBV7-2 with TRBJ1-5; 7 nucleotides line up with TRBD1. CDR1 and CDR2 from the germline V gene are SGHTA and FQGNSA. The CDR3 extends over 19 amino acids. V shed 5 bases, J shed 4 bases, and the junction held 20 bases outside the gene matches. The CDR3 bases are TGTGCCAGCAGCCGGAATATATTACAGGGGAGACCCTTGAATCAGCCCCAGCATTTT. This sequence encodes CASSRNILQGRPLNQPQHF.

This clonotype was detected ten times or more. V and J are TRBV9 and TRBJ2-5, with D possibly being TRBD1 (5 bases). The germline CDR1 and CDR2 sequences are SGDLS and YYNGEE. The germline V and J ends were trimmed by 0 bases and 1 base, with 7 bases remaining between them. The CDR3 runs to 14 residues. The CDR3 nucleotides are TGTGCCAGCAGCGTAGGGGGCATCCAAGAGACCCAGTACTTC. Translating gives CASSVGGIQETQYF.